Listed below are T cell receptor beta chains from one sample, sequenced in a study of regulatory dendritic cells for organ transplantation. These receptors have no identified antigens. Method: immunoSEQ multiplex PCR; TCRdb's copy keeps in-frame clones and lacks some. Of tens of thousands of clones in the sample, roughly 85% are singletons; the top ten hold 0.26%. The sample consisted of naive CD4+ T cells from blood cultured with dendritic cells. The receptors come from a human donor in good health. Both conserved end residues are part of each CDR3. The D gene is left open where the match is weak. The listing skips clone size in some rows; elsewhere it reads once, few, many or a size class.

v_call	d_call	j_call	clone_size	cdr3_aa	cdr3_nt
TRBV19	TRBD2	TRBJ2-5	NA	CASRRTSGLETQYF	TGTGCCAGTAGGCGGACTAGCGGGTTGGAGACCCAGTACTTC
TRBV19	NA	TRBJ1-3	NA	CASSIESGTGGRLGNTIYF	TGTGCCAGTAGTATCGAGTCCGGGACCGGGGGACGACTTGGAAACACCATATATTTT
TRBV5-4	TRBD1	TRBJ1-2	NA	CASGRTGTYGYTF	TGTGCCAGTGGGCGGACAGGGACCTATGGCTACACCTTC
TRBV7-5	NA	TRBJ1-2	NA	CARGDGCHFLRGYGYTF	TGTGCCAGAGGGGACGGGTGCCATTTCCTCCGGGGCTATGGCTACACCTTC
TRBV11-3	NA	TRBJ1-2	NA	CASSLFDSRCYGYTF	TGTGCCAGCAGCTTATTTGATTCCAGGTGTTATGGCTACACCTTC
TRBV4-1	TRBD1	TRBJ2-5	NA	CASSQDGTGVETQYF	TGCGCCAGCAGCCAAGACGGGACAGGGGTCGAGACCCAGTACTTC
TRBV18	NA	TRBJ2-7	once	CASSPAMGQQVEQYF	TGTGCCAGCTCACCAGCCATGGGCCAACAGGTCGAGCAGTACTTC
TRBV10-3	TRBD1	TRBJ1-4	NA	CASARDSEEKLFF	TGTGCCAGCGCCCGGGACAGTGAAGAAAAACTGTTTTTT
TRBV19	NA	TRBJ2-7	NA	CASSVGLSYEQYF	TGTGCCAGTAGTGTAGGACTCTCCTACGAGCAGTACTTC
TRBV29-1	NA	TRBJ2-5	NA	CSVVRETQYF	TGCAGCGTGGTCAGGGAGACCCAGTACTTC
TRBV18	NA	TRBJ2-5	NA	CASSPPYAEGETQYF	TGTGCCAGCTCACCACCTTATGCGGAAGGGGAGACCCAGTACTTC
TRBV30	TRBD1	TRBJ2-3	NA	CAMSGGSTDTQYF	TGTGCGATGTCAGGGGGTTCAACAGATACGCAGTATTTT
TRBV9	NA	TRBJ2-3	NA	CASSSTGTSKDTQYF	TGTGCCAGCAGCTCAACCGGGACCTCGAAAGATACGCAGTATTTT
TRBV5-1	NA	TRBJ2-5	NA	CASRQEGETQYF	TGCGCCAGCCGGCAGGAAGGAGAGACCCAGTACTTC
TRBV7-2	NA	TRBJ1-5	once	CASSLGTGRKGNQPQHF	TGTGCCAGCAGCTTAGGTACGGGCAGGAAAGGCAATCAGCCCCAGCATTTT
TRBV6-5	TRBD1	TRBJ2-7	few	CASSSPGTGFYEQYF	TGTGCCAGCAGTTCCCCCGGGACAGGCTTCTACGAGCAGTACTTC
TRBV5-4	NA	TRBJ1-6	NA	CASSLDHSPLHF	TGTGCCAGCAGCTTGGATCATTCACCCCTCCACTTT
TRBV9	NA	TRBJ1-4	NA	CASSDERGTGEKLFF	TGTGCCAGCAGCGATGAGCGTGGTACAGGGGAAAAACTGTTTTTT
TRBV6-6	TRBD2	TRBJ2-3	once	CASSLGEAGGTDTQYF	TGTGCCAGCAGTTTGGGGGAAGCGGGGGGCACAGATACGCAGTATTTT
TRBV4-2	TRBD2	TRBJ2-2	NA	CASSPGEGTGELFF	TGTGCCAGCAGCCCCGGGGAGGGCACCGGGGAGCTGTTTTTT
TRBV27	NA	TRBJ2-7	NA	CASSLARGPYEQYF	TGTGCCAGCAGTTTAGCCCGGGGGCCCTACGAGCAGTACTTC
TRBV25-1	TRBD2	TRBJ2-3	NA	CASSGTSADTQYF	TGTGCCAGCAGTGGGACTAGCGCCGATACGCAGTATTTT
TRBV11-2	NA	TRBJ1-2	NA	CASSPAAGYGYTF	TGTGCCAGCAGCCCTGCCGCCGGCTATGGCTACACCTTC
TRBV11-2	NA	TRBJ1-2	NA	CASSSFTNYGYTF	TGTGCCAGCAGCTCATTTACTAACTATGGCTACACCTTC
TRBV6-5	NA	TRBJ1-5	NA	CASSYSYTRGIKPQHF	TGTGCCAGCAGTTACTCATATACGAGGGGCATTAAGCCCCAGCATTTT
TRBV11-2	NA	TRBJ2-7	NA	CASSFGRDLIYEQYF	TGTGCCAGCAGCTTCGGACGGGACTTAATCTACGAGCAGTACTTC
TRBV10-3	TRBD1	TRBJ1-1	NA	CAISEYTGADEAFF	TGTGCCATCAGTGAATATACAGGGGCCGATGAAGCTTTCTTT
TRBV6-5	TRBD1	TRBJ1-2	NA	CASSRQGKTSYGYTF	TGTGCCAGCAGCCGACAGGGGAAAACTTCATATGGCTACACCTTC